Shown below are 31 T cell receptor beta chains from a single sample sequenced in a study of CXCR3-negative and CXCR3-positive naive CD8 T cells. UMI-labeled 5' RACE TRB cDNA libraries were prepared from the cells. With the 5' RACE reads reprocessed, TCRdb shows one record per CDR3 protein and no DNA. The sample table sets out more than 50,000 distinct CDR3 sequences. The sequenced sample consisted of naive CXCR3- CD8+ T cells from blood. Specified subset: CD45RO-CCR7+CD27+CD95- naive CD8+ T cells lacking CXCR3 (TNR3-). The source of these receptors is a human donor in good health. Some clones in this sample may be carry-over from other donors' samples.

The chain combines TRBV10-3 with TRBJ2-7; the D call from TCRdb, TRBD1, cannot be confirmed without DNA. Germline CDR1 and CDR2: ENHRY and SYGVKD. The CDR3 has 16 residues. The chain's CDR3 is CAISESNLGETYEQYF.

This chain connects TRBV20-1 to TRBJ2-2; TCRdb designates TRBD1, a call that cannot be tested without DNA. This CDR3 contains 13 residues. Germline V lookup: CDR1 DFQATT, CDR2 SNEGSKA (reference sequence). CDR3 sequence: CSAQGKNTGELFF.

The chain's CDR3 is CASSSNVRNTEAFF. This chain connects TRBV7-2 to TRBJ1-1. This CDR3 spans 14 amino acids. Germline V gene lookup returns CDR1 SGHTA and CDR2 FQGNSA.

The chain is built from TRBV12-3 or TRBV12-4 and TRBJ2-3; TCRdb reports TRBD1, a call that lacks DNA to check it against. CDR3 length: 14 amino acids. The CDR3 spells CASSPGLDPDTQYF.

The V and J genes are TRBV4-2 and TRBJ2-1; there is no DNA to check the TCRdb D call of TRBD1. Per germline, CDR1 LGHNA and CDR2 YNFKEQ. The CDR3 has 18 amino acids. CDR3 in amino acids: CASSQEGGSGQAYNEQFF.

The chain is built from TRBV28 and TRBJ1-2. CDR3 length: 13 amino acids. Germline loops: CDR1 MDHEN, CDR2 SYDVKM. The CDR3: CASSQTISGGYTF.

V usage is TRBV5-6 and J usage is TRBJ2-3. The CDR3 has 15 residues. The V gene's germline CDR1 is SGHDT and CDR2 YYEEEE. This CDR3 reads CASSLGVLLTDTQYF.

The chain combines TRBV6-2 or TRBV6-3 with TRBJ2-3; absent DNA, TCRdb's TRBD2 call cannot be checked. Germline-derived CDR1 and CDR2 are MNHEY and SVGEGT. This CDR3 is built from 17 residues. The CDR3: CASIHHGTTTSTDTQNF.

This chain joins TRBV29-1 and TRBJ2-7; the D gene TCRdb calls, TRBD1, cannot be checked with no DNA. The CDR3 spans 14 residues. Germline V gene sequence: CDR1 SQVTM, CDR2 ANQGSEA. CDR3 sequence reads: CSVEAPGQGYEQYF.

J is TRBJ2-2 and V is TRBV7-3. The germline gives CDR1 SGHTA, CDR2 FQGTGA. The CDR3 runs to 12 residues. CDR3 amino acids: CASSPIGGELFF. Full variable domain (missing parts from reference TRBV7-3 and TRBJ2-2): GAGVSQTPSNKVTEKGKYVELRCDPISGHTALYWYRQSLGQGPEFLIYFQGTGAADDSGLPNDRFFAVRPEGSVSTLKIQRTERGDSAVYLCASSPIGGELFFGEGSRLTVL.

The rearrangement joins TRBV29-1 to TRBJ2-7. CDR1 and CDR2 (germline): SQVTM, ANQGSEA. There are 13 residues in the CDR3. This chain's CDR3 is CSAFRQGSYEQYF.

The chain has TRBV29-1 and TRBJ2-5; there is no DNA to check the TCRdb D call of TRBD1. Germline V CDR1 and CDR2: SQVTM, ANQGSEA. The CDR3 totals 13 residues. CDR3 loop: CSVEQGIEETQYF.

This chain joins TRBV5-1 and TRBJ2-3; there is no DNA to check the TCRdb D call of TRBD1. CDR3 length equals 15 residues. Per germline, CDR1 SGHRS and CDR2 YFSETQ. CDR3 region: CASSSARKSTDTQYF.

The V and J genes are TRBV27 and TRBJ2-7; without DNA, the TCRdb call of TRBD1 cannot be checked. Germline assignment: CDR1 MNHEY and CDR2 SMNVEV (reference sequence). The CDR3 runs to 15 residues. The CDR3 here is CASSLRGTVSYEQYF.

The chain links TRBV7-6 to TRBJ1-6; without DNA, the TCRdb call of TRBD1 cannot be checked. Germline V gene sequence: CDR1 SGHVS, CDR2 FNYEAQ. The length of the CDR3 is 16 residues. CDR3 amino acids: CASSSGEGTINSPLHF.

The chain links TRBV10-1 to TRBJ1-5; the D call from TCRdb, TRBD1, cannot be confirmed without DNA. Germline V gives CDR1 WNHNN, CDR2 SYGVQD (reference sequence). The CDR3 contains 16 residues. CDR3 sequence: CANPKQGRFRYQPQHF.

The genes are TRBV7-2 and TRBJ2-1; no DNA is available, so the TRBD2 call from TCRdb remains unchecked. Germline CDR1 reads SGHTA; CDR2 reads FQGNSA. The length of the CDR3 is 16 residues. The CDR3 sequence: CASSPGLAGFYNEQFF.

The chain uses TRBV19 and TRBJ2-7. The CDR3 runs to 13 residues. Per germline, CDR1 LNHDA and CDR2 SQIVND (reference sequence). The CDR3 reads CASGHRSSYEQYF.

The chain is built from TRBV4-3 and TRBJ1-1; there is no DNA to check the TCRdb D call of TRBD1. CDR1 and CDR2 from the germline V gene are LGHNA and YSLEER. The CDR3 runs to 15 residues. The CDR3 is CASSQDGGRNTEAFF.

This chain joins TRBV11-2 and TRBJ1-1; TCRdb's D call of TRBD1 is untestable without DNA. CDR3 length equals 15 residues. Germline values: CDR1 SGHAT, CDR2 FQNNGV. CDR3 sequence: CASSLGQGANTEAFF.

The rearrangement uses TRBV4-3 and TRBJ2-2; the TCRdb D gene call, TRBD1, has no DNA to confirm it. Germline CDR1 and CDR2: LGHNA and YSLEER. This CDR3 comprises 16 residues. The CDR3 loop reads CASSQDGTGVTGELFF.

This chain joins TRBV7-9 and TRBJ1-1. Germline CDR1 SEHNR, CDR2 FQNEAQ (reference sequence). This CDR3 has 12 residues. CDR3 amino acids: CASSPGPTEAFF. Looking up the rest from reference TRBV7-9 and TRBJ1-1 gives the full variable domain: DTGVSQNPRHKITKRGQNVTFRCDPISEHNRLYWYRQTLGQGPEFLTYFQNEAQLEKSRLLSDRFSAERPKGSFSTLEIQRTEQGDSAMYLCASSPGPTEAFFGQGTRLTVV.

This sequence joins TRBV4-3 and TRBJ2-6; TCRdb picks TRBD1, but there is no DNA to check that call. CDR3 length equals 16 residues. Germline CDR1 reads LGHNA; CDR2 reads YSLEER. CDR3 sequence reads: CASSQDRGSGANVLTF.

The CDR3 is CASSQELQDGYQPQHF. The chain is built from TRBV4-2 and TRBJ1-5. The CDR3 consists of 16 residues. The V gene's germline CDR1 is LGHNA and CDR2 YNFKEQ.

V gene TRBV18 combines with J gene TRBJ2-2; the D call of TRBD2 rests on TCRdb alone, since no DNA is present to check it. Looked up from germline, CDR1 is KGHSH and CDR2 is LQKENI. The CDR3 length is 16 residues. The CDR3 loop is CASSPPGPASTGELFF. Based on the CDR3 plus reference TRBV18 and TRBJ2-2, the full variable domain is NAGVMQNPRHLVRRRGQEARLRCSPMKGHSHVYWYRQLPEEGLKFMVYLQKENIIDESGMPKERFSAEFPKEGPSILRIQQVVRGDSAAYFCASSPPGPASTGELFFGEGSRLTVL.

The chain employs TRBV29-1 and TRBJ1-1. The CDR3 length is 14 residues. Per germline, CDR1 SQVTM and CDR2 ANQGSEA. CDR3 loop: CSVEGLVENTEAFF.

The chain employs TRBV19 and TRBJ1-1; TCRdb names TRBD1, which stays unverified in the absence of DNA. There are 14 residues in the CDR3. The germline CDR1 and CDR2 sequences are LNHDA and SQIVND (reference sequence). Here the CDR3 reads CASSIGTVNTEAFF.

The rearrangement joins TRBV28 to TRBJ2-2. CDR1 is MDHEN and CDR2 is SYDVKM in the germline V gene. This CDR3 is 15 amino acids long. CDR3 loop: CASRRGVRDTGELFF.

CDR3 residues: CASSQDTSGSYEQYF. The rearrangement uses TRBV4-2 and TRBJ2-7; TCRdb proposes TRBD2, but this gene call is untestable without DNA. The CDR3 runs to 15 residues. Germline V lookup: CDR1 LGHNA, CDR2 YNFKEQ.

This chain uses TRBV7-9 with TRBJ1-5; TCRdb outputs TRBD1, but without DNA this stays unchecked. Germline V gene data show CDR1 as SEHNR and CDR2 as FQNEAQ (reference sequence). CDR3 length equals 16 residues. This chain's CDR3 is CASSLGSGISNQPQHF.

This chain links TRBV6-5 with TRBJ2-2; the D call from TCRdb, TRBD2, cannot be confirmed without DNA. Germline V lookup: CDR1 MNHEY, CDR2 SVGAGI. The CDR3 length is 15 residues. Here the CDR3 reads CASSHSGGADGELFF.